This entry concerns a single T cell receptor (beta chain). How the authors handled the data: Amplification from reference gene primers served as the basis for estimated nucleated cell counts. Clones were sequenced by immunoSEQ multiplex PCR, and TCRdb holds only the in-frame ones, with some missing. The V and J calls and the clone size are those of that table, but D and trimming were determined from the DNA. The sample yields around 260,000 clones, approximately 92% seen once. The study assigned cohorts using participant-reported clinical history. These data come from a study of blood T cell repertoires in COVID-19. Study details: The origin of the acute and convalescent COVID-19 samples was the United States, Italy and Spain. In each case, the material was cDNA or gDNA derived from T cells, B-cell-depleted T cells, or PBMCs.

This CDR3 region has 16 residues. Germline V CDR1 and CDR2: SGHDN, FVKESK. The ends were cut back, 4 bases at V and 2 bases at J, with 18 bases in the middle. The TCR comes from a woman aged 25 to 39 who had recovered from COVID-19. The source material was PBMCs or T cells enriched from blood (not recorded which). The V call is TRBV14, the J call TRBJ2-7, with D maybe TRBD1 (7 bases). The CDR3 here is CASSLRQGGTAYEQYF. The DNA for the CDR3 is TGTGCCAGCAGCCTTCGACAGGGCGGGACCGCCTACGAGCAGTACTTC.